The next 9 T cell receptor beta chains were all read from a single sample in a study of identical twins. TCRdb re-derived calls from the 5' RACE reads in MiXCR, one entry per CDR3 protein. Of 400,000 to 550,000 distinct CDR3 sequences in the sample, roughly an eighth were seen once. This sample also belongs to another study, concerning yellow fever vaccine responses in identical twins.

The sequenced material came from CD4+ T cells sorted from blood. Receptor source: a young woman in good health.

This clonotype was seen more than once but under ten times. The CDR3 here is CASKKTGGSSYEQYF. The CDR3 DNA reads TGCGCCAGCAAGAAAACGGGGGGAAGCTCCTACGAGCAGTACTTC. The chain recombines TRBV5-1 with TRBJ2-7; 7 bases map to TRBD2. After removal of 6 bases from V and 0 bases from J, the junction contained 9 bases not matched to a gene. Germline values: CDR1 SGHRS, CDR2 YFSETQ. This CDR3 is 15 amino acids long.

The chain carries TRBV5-1 and TRBJ2-7, with D perhaps given as TRBD1 or TRBD2 (5 bases each). The V end was cut by 2 bases, the J end by 3 bases, with 12 bases between. CDR1 and CDR2 from the germline V gene are SGHRS and YFSETQ. There are 14 residues in the CDR3. CDR3 in amino acids: CASSLRDGNYEQYF. DNA for the CDR3: TGCGCCAGCAGCTTACGGGACGGAAACTACGAGCAGTACTTC.

This chain uses TRBV6-2 or TRBV6-3 with TRBJ2-3, with a weak D call TRBD1 (6 bases). CDR1 is MNHEY, CDR2 SVGEGT, per germline. The V end lost 3 bases, the J end lost 3 bases, and 10 bases lay between the germline ends. This CDR3 is 14 amino acids long. The CDR3 loop is CASSYPDSTDTQYF. The CDR3 DNA reads as TGTGCCAGCAGTTATCCGGACAGTACAGATACGCAGTATTTT.

The sample holds a few counts of this clonotype. The V and J genes are TRBV9 and TRBJ2-3; TRBD2 agrees at 8 bases. Germline CDR1 SGDLS, CDR2 YYNGEE. The V gene end was trimmed by 0 bases and the J gene end by 1 base; junction bases not matched to a gene: 4. The CDR3 consists of 16 residues. CDR3 DNA: TGTGCCAGCAGCGTAGTTCCAGCGGGGGGCACAGATACGCAGTATTTT. This translates into CASSVVPAGGTDTQYF.

This clonotype was seen only a few times. This chain links TRBV5-6 with TRBJ2-5; TRBD1 aligns across 8 bases. CDR1 is SGHDT and CDR2 is YYEEEE in the germline V gene. Trimming removed 4 bases from V and 5 bases from J; junction bases left unmatched: 13. This CDR3 spans 16 amino acids. CDR3 sequence (DNA): TGTGCCAGCAGCCGGGGGACAGGACAGGGTCGGGAGACCCAGTACTTC. This codes for CASSRGTGQGRETQYF.

This clonotype showed up just a few times. The CDR3, as DNA: TGTGCCAGTACCCAGCAGGGGCCTGGGGCCAACGTCCTGACTTTC. It is translated as CASTQQGPGANVLTF. The chain employs TRBV19 and TRBJ2-6, with D possibly being TRBD1 (6 bases). The CDR3 runs to 15 residues. Trimming shortened V by 7 bases and J by 2 bases, and 12 bases separated the two germline ends. The germline CDR1 and CDR2 sequences are LNHDA and SQIVND (reference sequence).

This clonotype came up a few times. V is TRBV4-2 and J is TRBJ2-1; 11 bases fit TRBD2. Per germline, CDR1 LGHNA and CDR2 YNFKEQ. The CDR3 length is 17 residues. V trimming: 0 bases; J trimming: 4 bases; junction bases outside the gene matches: 5. The CDR3 loop is CASSQEDGTSGYNEQFF. The CDR3 DNA follows: TGTGCCAGCAGCCAAGAGGACGGGACTAGCGGTTACAATGAGCAGTTCTTC.

The chain has TRBV12-3 or TRBV12-4 and TRBJ2-3; D assignment may be TRBD1 or TRBD2 (5 bases each). The V end lost 8 bases, the J end lost 2 bases, and 8 bases lay between the germline ends. This CDR3 has 12 residues. The CDR3 coding sequence is TGTGCCAGCGGGGGTCTCACAGATACGCAGTATTTT. Amino acids: CASGGLTDTQYF.

The chain links TRBV7-9 to TRBJ2-7; tentatively, D is TRBD1 or TRBD2 (5 bases each). Germline assignment: CDR1 SEHNR and CDR2 FQNEAQ (reference sequence). The V end was cut by 5 bases, the J end by 4 bases, with 18 bases between. This CDR3 comprises 15 residues. CDR3 loop: CASSNRDPSRYEQYF. The CDR3 DNA reads TGTGCCAGCAGCAACCGGGACCCGTCGAGGTACGAGCAGTACTTC.